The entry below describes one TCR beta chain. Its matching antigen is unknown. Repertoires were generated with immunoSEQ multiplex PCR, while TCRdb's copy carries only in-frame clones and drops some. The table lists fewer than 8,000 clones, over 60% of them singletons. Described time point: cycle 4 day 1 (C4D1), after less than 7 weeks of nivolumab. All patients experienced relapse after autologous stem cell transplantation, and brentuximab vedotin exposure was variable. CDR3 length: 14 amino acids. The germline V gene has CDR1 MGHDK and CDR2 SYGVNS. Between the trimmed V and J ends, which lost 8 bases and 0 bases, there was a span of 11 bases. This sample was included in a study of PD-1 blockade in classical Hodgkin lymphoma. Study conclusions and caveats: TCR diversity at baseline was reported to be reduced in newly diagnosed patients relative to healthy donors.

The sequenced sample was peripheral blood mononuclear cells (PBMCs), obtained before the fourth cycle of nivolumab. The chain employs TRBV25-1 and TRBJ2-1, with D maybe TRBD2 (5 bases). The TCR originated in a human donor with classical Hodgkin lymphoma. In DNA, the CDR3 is TGTGCCAGCTCACGTCGGGGCTCCTACAATGAGCAGTTCTTC. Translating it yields CASSRRGSYNEQFF.